This T cell receptor beta chain was documented in a study of T cell responses to AZD1222 COVID-19 vaccine. Clones were read by immunoSEQ multiplex PCR, and TCRdb kept only the in-frame ones, dropping some. The repertoire holds tens of thousands of clones, with roughly 91% as singletons. Comment on this clone: Its antigen is as yet unknown.

V lost 0 bases and J lost 4; bases outside the gene matches: 7. CDR3 length: 17 residues. Germline V lookup: CDR1 MGHRA, CDR2 YSYEKL. General observations from the study: There were mostly white British donors and more females than males, and clonal diversity was possibly underestimated.

The chain links TRBV4-1 to TRBJ1-2; 11 nucleotides line up with TRBD1. Specimen: peripheral blood, collected on day 0 of AZD1222 vaccination. The source of this sequence is an adult in good health. CDR3 DNA: TGCGCCAGCAGCCAAGAAGGACAGGGGGCGTATATCTATGGCTACACCTTC. Its protein is CASSQEGQGAYIYGYTF.